Listed here are 26 T cell receptor beta chains from one sample, sequenced in a study of T-cell reconstitution after alpha-beta-depleted transplantation in children. Unique molecular identifiers were incorporated during preparation of the TCRbeta library. TCRdb reprocessed the PCR reads with MiXCR, giving one entry per CDR3 protein. The sample shows fewer than 1 million distinct CDR3 sequences, 16% of them seen only once. The material was PBMCs, mostly from graft donor cells, obtained 360 days after TCRalphabeta/CD19-depleted stem cell transplant. The receptors derive from a male patient between 5 and 17 years old who had a stem cell transplant for acute lymphoblastic leukemia, so the T cells may come from the graft donor.

The J gene is TRBJ1-1, the V gene TRBV11-2, with a tentative D call TRBD1 (5 bases). Germline loops: CDR1 SGHAT, CDR2 FQNNGV. The V end lost 6 bases, the J end lost 0 bases, and 11 bases lay between the germline ends. This CDR3 spans 14 amino acids. CDR3 sequence (DNA): TGTGCCAGCAGATGGGGACGGGTGAACACTGAAGCTTTCTTT. Protein product: CASRWGRVNTEAFF. The complete variable domain, with remaining parts taken from reference TRBV11-2 and TRBJ1-1, reads EAGVAQSPRYKIIEKRQSVAFWCNPISGHATLYWYQQILGQGPKLLIQFQNNGVVDDSQLPKDRFSAERLKGVDSTLKIQPAKLEDSAVYLCASRWGRVNTEAFFGQGTRLTVV.

The chain has TRBV7-6 and TRBJ2-7; 13 positions agree with TRBD2. The junction had 7 bases not matched to a gene; V was cut back by 1 base and J by 4 bases. CDR1 and CDR2 from the germline V gene are SGHVS and FNYEAQ. CDR3 length: 17 residues. In DNA form, the CDR3 reads TGTGCCAGCAGCTTAGGGAGGACTAGCGGGAGTTCGTACGAGCAGTACTTC. It codes for CASSLGRTSGSSYEQYF.

This clonotype was counted many times. The chain couples TRBV24-1 to TRBJ2-1; tentatively, D is TRBD2 (6 bases). Trimming stripped 7 bases from V and 7 bases from J, with 19 bases between. In germline, CDR1 is KGHDR, CDR2 SFDVKD. The CDR3 loop spans 15 amino acids. The CDR3 region has the DNA TGTGCCACCAGGCCCGGGAACCCGGAGGGGAATGAGCAGTTCTTC. Translation: CATRPGNPEGNEQFF.

This clonotype was seen only a few times. This rearrangement joins TRBV5-6 to TRBJ1-1; 9 nucleotides line up with TRBD1. The germline V gene has CDR1 SGHDT and CDR2 YYEEEE. The CDR3 has 14 amino acids. V shed 3 bases and J 7 bases; nucleotides not matched to a gene: 7. The CDR3 DNA reads TGTGCCAGCAGCTACAGGGGGCGAGCCCTTGAAGCTTTCTTT. It specifies CASSYRGRALEAFF.

This clonotype has only a few counts. J is TRBJ1-2 and V is TRBV7-9, with TRBD1 as a possible D gene (6 bases). Germline CDR1 reads SEHNR; CDR2 reads FQNEAQ (reference sequence). The V end was cut by 7 bases, the J end by 4 bases, with 13 bases between. This CDR3 spans 13 amino acids. In DNA form, the CDR3 reads TGTGCCAGCACCAGGGGTAATACCTATGGCTACACCTTC. Protein product: CASTRGNTYGYTF.

There are a few counts of this clonotype. The rearrangement uses TRBV12-3 or TRBV12-4 and TRBJ2-4; possibly TRBD2 for D (6 bases). V was trimmed by 3 bases and J by 0 bases, leaving 12 bases between them. The CDR3 is 16 amino acids. CDR3 sequence reads: CASSFVAAIAKNIQYF. The DNA of the CDR3 is TGTGCCAGCAGTTTTGTAGCGGCGATAGCCAAAAACATTCAGTACTTC.

This clonotype showed up just a few times. The chain uses TRBV4-1 and TRBJ2-6; 14 bases match TRBD2. The CDR3 has 18 residues. Germline V gene lookup returns CDR1 MGHRA and CDR2 YSYEKL. V trimming: 6 bases; J trimming: 2 bases; junction bases outside the gene matches: 6. CDR3 nucleotide sequence: TGCGCCAGCAGTCCCGGACTAGCGGGAGGAACTGGGGCCAACGTCCTGACTTTC. It translates to CASSPGLAGGTGANVLTF.

This clonotype occurred once. The chain employs TRBV7-3 and TRBJ2-4; perhaps D is TRBD1 or TRBD2 (5 bases each). Germline-derived CDR1 and CDR2 are SGHTA and FQGTGA. Trimming pared 6 bases from V and 6 bases from J, leaving 15 bases between. This CDR3 is built from 14 residues. This CDR3 reads CASRVKGPRNIQYF. The CDR3 bases are TGTGCCAGCAGGGTGAAGGGACCGAGAAACATTCAGTACTTC.

In this sample, this clonotype turned up a few times. The V gene is TRBV18, the J gene TRBJ2-1; a weak D match, TRBD1 (5 bases). CDR1 and CDR2 (germline): KGHSH, LQKENI. Trimming took 2 bases from V and 6 from J, leaving 8 bases between them. This CDR3 spans 13 amino acids. CDR3: CASSPGASNEQFF. As DNA, the CDR3 is TGTGCCAGCTCACCAGGGGCAAGCAATGAGCAGTTCTTC.

The chain employs TRBV21-1 and TRBJ2-6; TRBD1, the D gene given by the table, was not confirmed from the DNA. TRBV21-1 corresponds to a pseudogene. The CDR3 sequence is 19 residues long. The CDR3 DNA follows: TGTGCCAGCAGCAAATGGAGTAAGGGGGCGCGTTCTGGGGCCAACGTCCTGACTTTC. Translation: CASSKWSKGARSGANVLTF.

This clonotype was counted a few times. The V gene is TRBV29-1, the J gene TRBJ2-2; 9 bases fit TRBD1. The CDR3 covers 14 residues. Germline CDR1 SQVTM, CDR2 ANQGSEA. With 6 bases clipped from V and 3 bases from J, the junction kept 5 bases outside the gene matches. CDR3 region: CSVRRTGDTGELFF. The CDR3 region has the DNA TGCAGCGTGCGCCGGACAGGGGACACCGGGGAGCTGTTTTTT.

This clonotype was detected ten times or more. The rearrangement joins TRBV6-1 to TRBJ2-2; D remains unclear. Germline V gives CDR1 MNHNS, CDR2 SASEGT. This CDR3 region has 14 residues. Trimming cost V 9 bases and J 6 bases, with 17 bases left between them. The CDR3 here is CASSTDLPPGELFF. CDR3 nucleotides: TGTGCCAGTTCCACGGACCTACCCCCCGGGGAGCTGTTTTTT.

This clonotype was observed a few times. The chain carries TRBV9 and TRBJ1-1; D is unresolved. Trimming removed 0 bases at V and 4 bases at J, with 16 bases between. There are 16 residues in the CDR3. Germline assignment: CDR1 SGDLS and CDR2 YYNGEE. The CDR3 bases are TGTGCCAGCAGCGTAGGTAGGGTTCGAGACGGCACTGAAGCTTTCTTT. Its protein product is CASSVGRVRDGTEAFF.

CDR3 loop: CASSLVYLGPQHF. As DNA, the CDR3 is TGTGCCAGCAGCTTAGTGTATTTGGGGCCCCAGCATTTT. The gene calls are TRBV7-6 and TRBJ1-5; D call uncertain. Germline V gives CDR1 SGHVS, CDR2 FNYEAQ. V lost 1 base and J lost 9, with 10 bases in between. This CDR3 spans 13 amino acids. Together with reference TRBV7-6 and TRBJ1-5, the CDR3 gives the full variable domain: GAGVSQSPRYKVTKRGQDVALRCDPISGHVSLYWYRQALGQGPEFLTYFNYEAQQDKSGLPNDRFSAERPEGSISTLTIQRTEQRDSAMYRCASSLVYLGPQHFGDGTRLSIL.

A few counts support this clonotype. The chain joins TRBV5-1 to TRBJ1-3; tentatively, D is TRBD1 (5 bases). The germline V gene encodes CDR1 SGHRS and CDR2 YFSETQ. There are 15 residues in the CDR3. V was clipped by 4 bases and J by 2 bases, with 13 bases between them. The CDR3 DNA is TGCGCCAGCAGCCGTCCAGGGCCTGCTGGAAACACCATATATTTT. Translating it yields CASSRPGPAGNTIYF.

This clonotype has only a few counts. The chain uses TRBV5-1 and TRBJ2-7; 9 bases match TRBD1. Germline values: CDR1 SGHRS, CDR2 YFSETQ. Trimming cost V 2 bases and J 4 bases; bases outside gene matches: 7. This CDR3 has 15 amino acids. In nucleotides, the CDR3 is TGCGCCAGCAGCTTCGGGACAGGGATTATGTACGAGCAGTACTTC. Its translation is CASSFGTGIMYEQYF. Full variable domain (missing parts from reference TRBV5-1 and TRBJ2-7): KAGVTQTPRYLIKTRGQQVTLSCSPISGHRSVSWYQQTPGQGLQFLFEYFSETQRNKGNFPGRFSGRQFSNSRSEMNVSTLELGDSALYLCASSFGTGIMYEQYFGPGTRLTVT.

This clonotype has just a few counts. Because the CDR3's place on the DNA is in doubt, the DNA is left out and the CDR3 is given as listed by TCRdb. The chain combines TRBV7-6 with TRBJ1-1. Inclusive of both ends, the CDR3 amounts to 16 amino acids. Germline CDR1 SGHVS, CDR2 FNYEAQ. The chain's CDR3 is CASSFLWTAMNTEAFF.

This sequence joins TRBV7-9 and TRBJ2-1; TRBD1 agrees at 8 bases. J was trimmed by 8 bases and V by 0 bases; bases with no gene match: 12. The germline CDR1 and CDR2 sequences are SEHNR and FQNEAQ (reference sequence). The CDR3 has 17 amino acids. The CDR3 sequence is CASSLARTGRLRDEQFF. Written as DNA, the CDR3 is TGTGCCAGCAGCTTAGCGAGGACAGGGAGGTTACGCGATGAGCAGTTCTTC.

The CDR3 loop is CASSPAPLALETQYF. The CDR3 DNA reads TGTGCCAGCAGCCCCGCCCCACTAGCGCTAGAGACCCAGTACTTC. This chain links TRBV7-6 with TRBJ2-5; 7 positions match TRBD2. Losses at the gene ends were 5 bases for V and 4 bases for J; bases not matched to a gene: 10. From germline, CDR1 is SGHVS and CDR2 FNYEAQ. This CDR3 has 15 amino acids.

This clonotype was seen a few times. The chain employs TRBV15 and TRBJ2-1; D remains ambiguous. CDR1 is LNHNV and CDR2 is YYDKDF in the germline V gene (reference sequence). The CDR3 runs 15 residues. V dropped 2 bases and J dropped 0 bases, with 8 bases sitting between them. CDR3 loop: CATSRPGSSYNEQFF. The CDR3 nucleotides are TGTGCCACCAGCAGACCAGGAAGCTCCTACAATGAGCAGTTCTTC.

The rearrangement joins TRBV7-9 to TRBJ1-2; a possible D gene is TRBD1 (6 bases). The germline V gene encodes CDR1 SEHNR and CDR2 FQNEAQ (reference sequence). The V end was cut by 3 bases, the J end by 8 bases, with 13 bases between. The CDR3 covers 13 residues. Here the CDR3 reads CASSFPGAGGYTF. CDR3 sequence (DNA): TGTGCCAGCAGCTTCCCGGGGGCCGGGGGCTACACCTTC.

The gene calls are TRBV7-9 and TRBJ2-1; either TRBD1 or TRBD2 may fit D (5 bases each). CDR3 size: 13 residues. V gave up 3 bases and J gave up 14 bases, with 17 bases separating them. Germline values: CDR1 SEHNR, CDR2 FQNEAQ (reference sequence). The CDR3 is CASSLDGDLGEFF. Here the CDR3 DNA reads TGTGCCAGCAGCTTGGACGGGGACCTTGGGGAGTTCTTC.

The chain joins TRBV30 to TRBJ2-7; 8 positions agree with TRBD1. The CDR3 extends over 12 amino acids. Germline V gene lookup returns CDR1 GTSNPN and CDR2 SVGIG (reference sequence). Trimming removed 5 bases from V and 4 bases from J; junction bases left unmatched: 4. CDR3 loop: CAWGQGWYEQYF. The CDR3 DNA is TGTGCCTGGGGACAGGGTTGGTACGAGCAGTACTTC.

The rearrangement joins TRBV10-3 to TRBJ2-1; 8 bases are a match to TRBD2. Germline assignment: CDR1 ENHRY and CDR2 SYGVKD. V lost 2 bases and J lost 6; bases outside the gene matches: 3. The CDR3 extends over 14 amino acids. The DNA for the CDR3 is TGTGCCATCAGTGAGCGGGAGGGCCCCAATGAGCAGTTCTTC. It encodes CAISEREGPNEQFF.

This clonotype was found a few times. This chain connects TRBV28 to TRBJ1-6, with a tentative D call TRBD1 (6 bases). CDR3 length equals 14 residues. Germline V gene lookup returns CDR1 MDHEN and CDR2 SYDVKM. With 2 bases removed from V and 6 bases from J, the gap between germline ends came to 8 bases. CDR3 coding DNA: TGTGCCAGCAGTTTAGAGGGGGTTAATTCACCCCTCCACTTT. Protein: CASSLEGVNSPLHF.

This clonotype has a handful of counts. V usage is TRBV7-2 and J usage is TRBJ2-7; TRBD1 or TRBD2 may be the D gene (5 bases each). V was cut by 3 bases and J by 0 bases, with 9 bases left in between. Germline V gives CDR1 SGHTA, CDR2 FQGNSA. CDR3 length: 14 amino acids. The DNA for the CDR3 is TGTGCCAGCAGCTTCGGGACGCCCTCCTACGAGCAGTACTTC. Amino acid sequence: CASSFGTPSYEQYF. Full variable domain (outside the CDR3, taken from reference TRBV7-2 and TRBJ2-7): GAGVSQSPSNKVTEKGKDVELRCDPISGHTALYWYRQSLGQGLEFLIYFQGNSAPDKSGLPSDRFSAERTGGSVSTLTIQRTQQEDSAVYLCASSFGTPSYEQYFGPGTRLTVT.